The 9 T cell receptor beta chains in this list originate from one sample, sequenced in a study of blood T cells in healthy people across ages. With a J-beta primer mix and a sample-barcoded 5' primer, a second PCR ran 7 to 11 cycles. TCRdb re-called the 5' RACE reads with MiXCR, one entry per CDR3 protein. Of more than 750,000 distinct CDR3 sequences listed, almost 30% are singletons. A further study also used this sample, focusing on T cells of mothers and their children.

Input material: blood. The receptors were gathered from a woman between 35 and 50 years old in good health.

This clonotype turned up a few times. CDR3 protein: CASSQGVSQNYGYTF. In nucleotides, the CDR3 is TGTGCCAGCAGCCAAGGAGTGTCACAAAACTATGGCTACACCTTC. V and J are TRBV3-1 and TRBJ1-2; D is unresolved. CDR1 is LGHDT and CDR2 is YNNKEL in the germline V gene (reference sequence). V dropped 1 base and J dropped 2 bases, with 11 bases sitting between them. CDR3 size: 15 residues.

This clonotype was detected only a few times. The chain couples TRBV7-6 to TRBJ2-1; D is perhaps TRBD1 or TRBD2 (5 bases each). This CDR3 has 15 residues. Germline V gene sequence: CDR1 SGHVS, CDR2 FNYEAQ. V lost 8 bases to trimming and J lost 0 bases, with 14 bases between them. The CDR3 here is CASSTGTGSYNEQFF. The DNA of the CDR3 is TGTGCCAGCTCAACCGGGACCGGCTCCTACAATGAGCAGTTCTTC. Full variable domain (missing parts from reference TRBV7-6 and TRBJ2-1): GAGVSQSPRYKVTKRGQDVALRCDPISGHVSLYWYRQALGQGPEFLTYFNYEAQQDKSGLPNDRFSAERPEGSISTLTIQRTEQRDSAMYRCASSTGTGSYNEQFFGPGTRLTVL.

The sample holds many counts of this clonotype. The chain employs TRBV5-1 and TRBJ1-1, with 9 bases matching TRBD1. V trimming: 3 bases; J trimming: 4 bases; junction bases outside the gene matches: 19. This CDR3 comprises 19 residues. CDR1 and CDR2 from the germline V gene are SGHRS and YFSETQ. The CDR3 DNA sequence: TGCGCCAGCAGCTCAGAAACCGGGACAGGGATATCTGATGGCACTGAAGCTTTCTTT. Protein: CASSSETGTGISDGTEAFF.

This clonotype was seen ten or more times. The V and J genes are TRBV10-3 and TRBJ1-2, with D maybe TRBD1 (5 bases). V shed 4 bases and J shed 3 bases, with 9 bases lying between them. CDR1 is ENHRY, CDR2 SYGVKD, per germline. CDR3 length: 13 amino acids. Here the CDR3 reads CAISAGADYGYTF. The DNA of the CDR3 is TGTGCCATCAGTGCTGGGGCCGACTATGGCTACACCTTC.

Ten or more counts support this clonotype. The J gene is TRBJ2-7, the V gene TRBV5-1; 8 nucleotides line up with TRBD1. Germline CDR1 reads SGHRS; CDR2 reads YFSETQ. The CDR3 contains 15 residues. V dropped 4 bases and J dropped 1; count of bases not matched to a gene: 7. The CDR3 loop reads CASSTNGQGSYEQYF. CDR3 coding DNA: TGCGCCAGCAGCACAAACGGACAGGGTTCCTACGAGCAGTACTTC.

J is TRBJ2-2 and V is TRBV20-1; D might be TRBD1 or TRBD2, each matching 6 bases. CDR1 and CDR2 (germline): DFQATT, SNEGSKA (reference sequence). This CDR3 has 14 amino acids. The CDR3 loop reads CSCPGAANTGELFF. DNA of the CDR3: TGCTCCTGCCCGGGGGCCGCGAACACCGGGGAGCTGTTTTTT.

This clonotype was seen only a few times. Written as DNA, the CDR3 is TGTGCCAGCAGGCGGACAGGGACTAGTGAGGTCTACAATGAGCAGTTCTTC. Its protein is CASRRTGTSEVYNEQFF. The V gene is TRBV28, the J gene TRBJ2-1; D is tentatively TRBD1 or TRBD2 (8 bases each). Trimming stripped 6 bases from V and 3 bases from J, with 21 bases between. The CDR3 contains 17 residues. Germline V gene data show CDR1 as MDHEN and CDR2 as SYDVKM.

A few counts support this clonotype. The gene calls are TRBV12-3 or TRBV12-4 and TRBJ2-7, with D possibly being TRBD1 (6 bases). The CDR3 is made up of 15 amino acids. Trimming removed 1 base at V and 5 bases at J, with 15 bases between. CDR3 sequence (DNA): TGTGCCAGCAGTTTAGTATCGACAGGCTTCGACGAGCAGTACTTC. Encoded protein: CASSLVSTGFDEQYF.

The rearrangement joins TRBV5-1 to TRBJ2-5, with D tentatively TRBD1 or TRBD2 (5 bases each). Gene TRBJ2-7 matches the end of the DNA better, so the J call may be wrong. CDR1 SGHRS and CDR2 YFSETQ come from the germline V gene. The CDR3 runs to 16 residues. The CDR3 bases are TGCGCCAGCAGCGGCTCCGGGGCGACCTTTCCGGACGAGCAGTACTTC. Translation: CASSGSGATFPDEQYF.